The 13 T cell receptor beta chains listed next were all sequenced from one sample in a study of post-analysis software for immune sequencing data. Their cognate antigens are unknown. Overall study results and limits: In patients, about 5 TRBV segments were more frequent than in controls, with TRBV5-6, TRBV5-1 and TRBV20-1 among them.

Prepared libraries of TCR beta cDNA carried unique molecular identifiers. Each CDR3 protein is one row after TCRdb ran MiXCR on the PCR reads. The top ten hold around 11% of the sample, which has approximately 660,000 distinct CDR3 sequences, 59% seen once. Sequencing used blood. These receptors originate from a girl aged 2-10 years with multiple sclerosis.

This clonotype was observed a few times. V gene TRBV6-6 combines with J gene TRBJ1-2; D may be TRBD1 (5 bases). Germline values: CDR1 MNHNY, CDR2 SVGAGI (reference sequence). There are 15 residues in the CDR3. V was shortened by 0 bases and J by 6 bases, with 14 bases between the two germline ends. The CDR3 DNA reads TGTGCCAGCAGTTACTCGGGGCAGGAGGGAAATGGCTACACCTTC. This encodes CASSYSGQEGNGYTF.

This clonotype was counted once. This sequence joins TRBV9 and TRBJ2-1; maybe TRBD2 (6 bases). Germline V gene sequence: CDR1 SGDLS, CDR2 YYNGEE. The ends were cut back, 0 bases at V and 8 bases at J, with 15 bases in the middle. The length of the CDR3 is 15 residues. The chain's CDR3 is CASSVGSSVGDEQFF. CDR3 DNA: TGTGCCAGCAGCGTAGGGTCTAGCGTGGGCGATGAGCAGTTCTTC.

This chain uses TRBV25-1 with TRBJ2-5; D may match TRBD1 or TRBD2 (6 bases each). Trimming stripped 11 bases from V and 11 bases from J, with 21 bases between. The germline gives CDR1 MGHDK, CDR2 SYGVNS. There are 12 residues in the CDR3. The CDR3 DNA is TGTGCCTGCCTGGGGGGACATTCTAAGCAGTACTTC. Protein: CACLGGHSKQYF.

This rearrangement joins TRBV7-4 to TRBJ2-1; TRBD2 aligns across 8 bases. V shed 11 bases and J 15 bases; nucleotides not matched to a gene: 9. The V gene's germline CDR1 is SGHVT and CDR2 SQSDAQ. This CDR3 is built from 10 residues. Here the CDR3 DNA reads TGTGCCTACCGGGAGGGAGAGGGGTTCTTC. Translation gives CAYREGEGFF. The whole variable domain, filled in from reference TRBV7-4 and TRBJ2-1, reads GAGVSQSPRYKVAKRGRDVALRCDSISGHVTLYWYRQTLGQGSEVLTYSQSDAQRDKSGRPSGRFSAERPERSVSTLKIQRTEQGDSAVYLCAYREGEGFFGPGTRLTVL.

The chain is built from TRBV12-3 or TRBV12-4 and TRBJ1-1, with 7 nucleotides matching TRBD1. CDR3 size: 15 residues. J lost 4 bases, V lost 6 bases, and 11 bases had no gene match. CDR3 sequence reads: CASRDLTGASTEAFF. The CDR3 nucleotides are TGTGCCAGCAGAGACCTCACAGGGGCGAGCACTGAAGCTTTCTTT.

V and J are TRBV6-2 or TRBV6-3 and TRBJ2-7; D tentatively fits TRBD1 or TRBD2 (5 bases each). Looked up from germline, CDR1 is MNHEY and CDR2 is SVGEGT. V lost 4 bases and J 2 bases, leaving 18 bases between the germline ends. The CDR3 length is 16 residues. The CDR3 coding sequence is TGTGCCAGCAGTTCGACCACGGGGCAGGGAACCTACGAGCAGTACTTC. As protein: CASSSTTGQGTYEQYF.

The J gene is TRBJ1-1, the V gene TRBV6-1, with a weak D call TRBD1 (5 bases). V was cut by 4 bases and J by 1 base, with 7 bases left in between. This CDR3 comprises 13 residues. Germline V gene sequence: CDR1 MNHNS, CDR2 SASEGT. This CDR3 is CASSATANTEAFF. CDR3 sequence (DNA): TGTGCCAGCAGTGCGACAGCGAACACTGAAGCTTTCTTT.

The V gene is TRBV4-1, the J gene TRBJ2-7, with 7 bases that match TRBD2. V shed 4 bases and J 0 bases; nucleotides not matched to a gene: 9. The germline V gene encodes CDR1 MGHRA and CDR2 YSYEKL. This CDR3 is 16 amino acids long. CDR3 region: CASSRGSGGSSYEQYF. The CDR3 bases are TGCGCCAGCAGCCGTGGATCCGGCGGGAGCTCCTACGAGCAGTACTTC.

The CDR3 loop is CASSLREAVSGYTF. DNA of the CDR3: TGTGCCAGCAGCCTTAGAGAAGCTGTGTCGGGCTACACCTTC. The rearrangement uses TRBV7-2 and TRBJ1-2, with unresolved D. The V gene lost 5 bases and the J gene lost 8 bases, with 18 bases spanning the gap. Germline V gives CDR1 SGHTA, CDR2 FQGNSA. The CDR3 is made up of 14 amino acids.

This clonotype appeared once. This chain uses TRBV15 with TRBJ1-2; a possible D gene is TRBD1 (5 bases). There are 16 residues in the CDR3. The germline gives CDR1 LNHNV, CDR2 YYDKDF (reference sequence). V was cut by 0 bases and J by 0 bases, with 11 bases left in between. The chain's CDR3 is CATSRDIGHTNYGYTF. Written as DNA, the CDR3 is TGTGCCACCAGCAGAGACATTGGACACACTAACTATGGCTACACCTTC.

This clonotype came up a few times. This sequence joins TRBV29-1 and TRBJ2-3; D unclear. The CDR3 extends over 13 amino acids. V was shortened by 4 bases and J by 4 bases, with 12 bases between the two germline ends. CDR1 and CDR2 (germline): SQVTM, ANQGSEA. CDR3 nucleotide sequence: TGCAGCGTTGGAGGCCTCCGGCCAGATACGCAGTATTTT. Its protein is CSVGGLRPDTQYF.

This clonotype is a singleton in its sample. This chain uses TRBV20-1 with TRBJ2-7; 8 positions match TRBD1. Near its end, the DNA agrees better with TRBJ2-5, so the J call may be wrong. Germline V gene data show CDR1 as DFQATT and CDR2 as SNEGSKA (reference sequence). The CDR3 loop spans 15 amino acids. The DNA for the CDR3 is TGCAGTGCTAGAGACATCAGGACAGGGATGCAGACCCAGTACTTC. It codes for CSARDIRTGMQTQYF.

The chain uses TRBV6-5 and TRBJ1-2; no firm D call. The CDR3 is made up of 14 amino acids. The V and J ends lost 0 bases and 4 bases respectively, with 9 bases between them. Looked up from germline, CDR1 is MNHEY and CDR2 is SVGAGI. The CDR3 DNA sequence: TGTGCCAGCAGTTACTCGGTGTCAGGCTATGGCTACACCTTC. Translation: CASSYSVSGYGYTF.